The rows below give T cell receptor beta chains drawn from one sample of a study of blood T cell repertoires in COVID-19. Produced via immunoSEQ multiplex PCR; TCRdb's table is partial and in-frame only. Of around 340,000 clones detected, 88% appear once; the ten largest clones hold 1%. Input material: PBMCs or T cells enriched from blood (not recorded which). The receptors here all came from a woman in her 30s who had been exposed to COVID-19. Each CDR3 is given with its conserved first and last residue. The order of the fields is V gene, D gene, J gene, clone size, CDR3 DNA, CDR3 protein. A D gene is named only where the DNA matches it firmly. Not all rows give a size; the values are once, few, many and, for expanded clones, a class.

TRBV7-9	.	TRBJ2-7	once	TGTGCCAGCAGCTTACGCGCATACGAGCAGTACTTC	CASSLRAYEQYF
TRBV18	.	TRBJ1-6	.	TGTGCCAGCTCACCACCGAAGGGGATGTTGGGGAATTCACCCCTCCACTTT	CASSPPKGMLGNSPLHF
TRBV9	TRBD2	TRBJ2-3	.	TGTGCCAGCAGCGTAGCGGCTAGCGGGTTCACAGATACGCAGTATTTT	CASSVAASGFTDTQYF
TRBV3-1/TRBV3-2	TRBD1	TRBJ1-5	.	TGTGCCAGCAGCCAAGCGGGACAGGCAAATCAGCCCCAGCATTTT	CASSQAGQANQPQHF
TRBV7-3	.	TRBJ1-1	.	TGTGCCAGCAGCCCCTGGGAGGGACGTCAAGCTTTCTTT	CASSPWEGRQAFF
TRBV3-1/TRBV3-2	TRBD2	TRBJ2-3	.	TGTGCCAGCAGCCAAGACCCCCCGCCTAGCGGGACTACAGATACGCAGTATTTT	CASSQDPPPSGTTDTQYF
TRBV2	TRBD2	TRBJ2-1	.	TGTGCCAGCAGCACTAGCGCTTACAATGAGCAGTTCTTC	CASSTSAYNEQFF
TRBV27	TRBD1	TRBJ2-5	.	TGTGCCAGCAGTCTACGGGACAGGAACCAAGAGACCCAGTACTTC	CASSLRDRNQETQYF
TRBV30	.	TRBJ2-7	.	TGTGCCTGGAGCTGGGGCAACTACGAGCAGTACTTC	CAWSWGNYEQYF
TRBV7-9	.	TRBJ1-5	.	TGTGCCAGCAGCTTAGTGGGAGGTCAATATAGCAATCAGCCCCAGCATTTT	CASSLVGGQYSNQPQHF
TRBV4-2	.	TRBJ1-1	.	TGTGCCAGCAGCCAAGATTTGGCAGAATTTGAAGCTTTCTTT	CASSQDLAEFEAFF
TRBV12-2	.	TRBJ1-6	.	TGTGCAAGGCCCTCCCCCGGGGCACCCCTCCACTTT	CARPSPGAPLHF
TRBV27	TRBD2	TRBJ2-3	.	TGTGCCAGCAGTTTCCAGCGGGGATACACAGATACGCAGTATTTT	CASSFQRGYTDTQYF
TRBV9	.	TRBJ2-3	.	TGTGCCAGCAGCGTATCCGGTGTCCGAGGCACAGATACGCAGTATTTT	CASSVSGVRGTDTQYF
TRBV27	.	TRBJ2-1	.	TGTGCCAGCAGTTCGACTAAAAATGAGCAGTTCTTC	CASSSTKNEQFF
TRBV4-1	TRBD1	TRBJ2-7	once	TGCGCCAGCAGCGCACCTCCCGGGACAGGGGACTACGAGCAGTACTTC	CASSAPPGTGDYEQYF
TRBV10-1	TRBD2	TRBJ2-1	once	TGCGCCAGCAGTGGGTTAGCGGGAGGTTCCCCCATTGAGCAGTTCTTC	CASSGLAGGSPIEQFF
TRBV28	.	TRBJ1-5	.	TGTGCCAGCAGTTTATCCAGGAATCAGCCCCAGCATTTT	CASSLSRNQPQHF
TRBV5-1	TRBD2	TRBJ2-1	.	TGCGCCAGCAGCTCCCGGGCTAGCGGGATGGGCGATGAGCAGTTCTTC	CASSSRASGMGDEQFF
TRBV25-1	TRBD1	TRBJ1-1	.	TGTGCCAGCAGTGACGCACAGGGGCGGGATGAAGCTTTCTTT	CASSDAQGRDEAFF
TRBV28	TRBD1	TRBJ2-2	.	TGTGCCAGCAGCAGGCGGGACAGGGGTACCCTGAACACCGGGGAGCTGTTTTTT	CASSRRDRGTLNTGELFF
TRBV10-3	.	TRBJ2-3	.	TGTGCCATCAGTGGGCGGTGGACTGCCGGGGGCACAGATACGCAGTATTTT	CAISGRWTAGGTDTQYF
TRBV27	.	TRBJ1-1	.	TGTGCCAGCAGTTTAGCCGGCCGACAGGCAGCTTTCTTT	CASSLAGRQAAFF